Below, 25 T cell receptor beta chains from the same sample are listed, as sequenced in a study of blood T cell repertoires in COVID-19. The data were produced by immunoSEQ multiplex PCR, yet TCRdb's version contains in-frame clones alone and is incomplete. Of approximately 88,000 clones detected, roughly four fifths appear once; the ten largest clones hold around 21%. The specimen sequenced was peripheral blood. The receptor set was obtained from a woman of 80 years or more with active or convalescent COVID-19.

The chain couples TRBV6-2 or TRBV6-3 to TRBJ1-5; 7 nucleotides match TRBD1. The junction had 10 bases not matched to a gene; V was cut back by 1 base and J by 4 bases. The germline CDR1 and CDR2 sequences are MNHEY and SVGEGT. This CDR3 has 17 amino acids. The chain's CDR3 is CASSYLVRQGGNQPQHF. The CDR3 bases are TGTGCCAGCAGTTACTTGGTGCGACAGGGCGGTAATCAGCCCCAGCATTTT.

The rearrangement uses TRBV19 and TRBJ1-3; 8 nucleotides match TRBD1. Looked up from germline, CDR1 is LNHDA and CDR2 is SQIVND (reference sequence). V lost 2 bases to trimming and J lost 3 bases; unmatched junction nucleotides: 6. This CDR3 is 16 amino acids long. CDR3 residues: CASSILDRVFGNTIYF. In nucleotides, the CDR3 is TGTGCCAGTAGTATACTGGACAGGGTATTTGGAAACACCATATATTTT.

The rearrangement links TRBV4-3 to TRBJ2-7; D possibly corresponds to TRBD1 (5 bases). V lost 4 bases and J lost 2, with 18 bases in between. The CDR3 consists of 16 residues. Germline V CDR1 and CDR2: LGHNA, YSLEER. The CDR3 DNA reads as TGCGCCAGCAGCCCCAAGAGTCAGGGTAGCACCTACGAGCAGTACTTC. The encoded protein is CASSPKSQGSTYEQYF.

This chain links TRBV2 with TRBJ2-2, with D possibly TRBD1 on 6 matching bases. The CDR3 runs 14 residues. CDR1 and CDR2 (germline): SNHLY, FYNNEI. V was shortened by 6 bases and J by 0 bases, with 8 bases between the two germline ends. CDR3 protein: CASRQGSNTGELFF. The CDR3 DNA follows: TGTGCCAGCAGGCAGGGGTCGAACACCGGGGAGCTGTTTTTT.

The rearrangement joins TRBV5-1 to TRBJ1-6; 7 bases are a match to TRBD1. V lost 6 bases to trimming and J lost 6 bases; unmatched junction nucleotides: 6. Germline CDR1 SGHRS, CDR2 YFSETQ. The CDR3 length is 14 residues. The CDR3 coding sequence is TGCGCCAGCACGCCCGGGACAGTTAATTCACCCCTCCACTTT. Translated: CASTPGTVNSPLHF. Together with reference TRBV5-1 and TRBJ1-6, the CDR3 gives the full variable domain: KAGVTQTPRYLIKTRGQQVTLSCSPISGHRSVSWYQQTPGQGLQFLFEYFSETQRNKGNFPGRFSGRQFSNSRSEMNVSTLELGDSALYLCASTPGTVNSPLHFGNGTRLTVT.

J is TRBJ1-1 and V is TRBV19, with unresolved D. The germline V and J ends were trimmed by 6 bases and 4 bases, with 12 bases remaining between them. The CDR3 is 13 residues long. Germline CDR1 and CDR2: LNHDA and SQIVND (reference sequence). CDR3 DNA: TGTGCCAGTAGCCGCGAAGAACGCACTGAAGCTTTCTTT. Its translation is CASSREERTEAFF. Full variable domain (missing parts from reference TRBV19 and TRBJ1-1): DGGITQSPKYLFRKEGQNVTLSCEQNLNHDAMYWYRQDPGQGLRLIYYSQIVNDFQKGDIAEGYSVSREKKESFPLTVTSAQKNPTAFYLCASSREERTEAFFGQGTRLTVV.

The table lists this clone with a count of one. The genes are TRBV7-2 and TRBJ1-2; TRBD1 matches 8 bases. This CDR3 spans 15 amino acids. CDR1 is SGHTA, CDR2 FQGNSA, per germline. With V trimmed by 2 bases and J by 8 bases, 10 bases remained unmatched. The CDR3 DNA reads as TGTGCCAGCAGCTTAAATACAGGGGGAACTTCCGGCTACACCTTC. It translates to CASSLNTGGTSGYTF.

This clone was counted a few times. The chain uses TRBV5-6 and TRBJ2-7; 11 nucleotides line up with TRBD1. V lost 4 bases, J lost 2 bases, and 14 bases stayed unmatched. This CDR3 has 18 residues. Germline loops: CDR1 SGHDT, CDR2 YYEEEE. For the CDR3, the DNA is TGTGCCAGCAGCAACAGGGGACAGGGGGTGAGGTCGGCCTACGAGCAGTACTTC. This encodes CASSNRGQGVRSAYEQYF.

The gene calls are TRBV28 and TRBJ1-6; D remains unclear. This CDR3 contains 14 residues. In germline, CDR1 is MDHEN, CDR2 SYDVKM. V lost 8 bases and J lost 5, with 13 bases in between. CDR3 DNA: TGTGCCAGCTCCGGAGGAAGGGATAATTCACCCCTCCACTTT. Amino acids: CASSGGRDNSPLHF.

V and J are TRBV2 and TRBJ2-2, with 7 bases aligning to TRBD2. J was trimmed by 4 bases and V by 8 bases; bases with no gene match: 7. The CDR3 sequence is 14 residues long. Germline assignment: CDR1 SNHLY and CDR2 FYNNEI. The DNA of the CDR3 is TGTGCCAGCGGGACTAAAATTCGCACCGGGGAGCTGTTTTTT. Its translation is CASGTKIRTGELFF.

This clone has only a few counts. The gene calls are TRBV5-1 and TRBJ2-3, with TRBD2 as a possible D gene (5 bases). Germline CDR1 reads SGHRS; CDR2 reads YFSETQ. The CDR3 is made up of 13 amino acids. V lost 1 base, J lost 4 bases, and 7 bases lay in between. The CDR3 here is CASSLTGSDTQYF. CDR3 sequence (DNA): TGCGCCAGCAGCTTGACGGGGTCAGATACGCAGTATTTT.

The chain has TRBV4-1 and TRBJ1-2; D is perhaps TRBD1 (6 bases). The CDR3 has 13 amino acids. V lost 6 bases to trimming and J lost 3 bases, with 11 bases between them. Per the germline V gene, CDR1 is MGHRA and CDR2 is YSYEKL. This chain's CDR3 is CASRGALDYGYTF. CDR3 DNA: TGCGCCAGCAGGGGGGCGTTGGACTATGGCTACACCTTC.

The gene calls are TRBV4-1 and TRBJ1-4, with TRBD1 matching 8 bases. CDR3 size: 18 residues. The germline gives CDR1 MGHRA, CDR2 YSYEKL. Trimming at V came to 1 base and at J to 1 base, leaving 8 bases not matched to a gene. In DNA, the CDR3 is TGCGCCAGCAGCCAAGCTCCAGGGGGCATATTAACTAATGAAAAACTGTTTTTT. Its translation: CASSQAPGGILTNEKLFF.

The rearrangement links TRBV27 to TRBJ2-7; no clear D. Germline V CDR1 and CDR2: MNHEY, SMNVEV (reference sequence). V gave up 3 bases and J gave up 0 bases, with 9 bases separating them. The CDR3 extends over 14 amino acids. Written as DNA, the CDR3 is TGTGCCAGCAGTTTCTCCGACACCTCCTACGAGCAGTACTTC. Amino acid sequence: CASSFSDTSYEQYF.

The chain joins TRBV6-5 to TRBJ2-2, with a tentative D call TRBD1 (6 bases). Germline V gives CDR1 MNHEY, CDR2 SVGAGI. Trimming shortened V by 6 bases and J by 2 bases, and 13 bases separated the two germline ends. The CDR3 contains 15 residues. CDR3 DNA sequence: TGTGCCAGCAGCGAGGGGGTAATTAACACCGGGGAGCTGTTTTTT. It is translated as CASSEGVINTGELFF.

J is TRBJ2-7 and V is TRBV2, with D possibly being TRBD2 (5 bases). V was cut by 10 bases and J by 6 bases, with 19 bases left in between. This CDR3 is 13 amino acids long. Germline V gene lookup returns CDR1 SNHLY and CDR2 FYNNEI. The CDR3 region is CATSRFSGSEQYF. The DNA of the CDR3 is TGTGCCACCAGCAGATTTTCGGGGAGCGAGCAGTACTTC.

This rearrangement joins TRBV5-6 to TRBJ1-1, with unresolved D. The CDR3 covers 14 residues. Germline V CDR1 and CDR2: SGHDT, YYEEEE. The V end lost 4 bases, the J end lost 0 bases, and 10 bases lay between the germline ends. CDR3 coding DNA: TGTGCCAGCAGCCGAGGGCGGATGAACACTGAAGCTTTCTTT. This gives the protein CASSRGRMNTEAFF.

The V and J genes are TRBV11-2 and TRBJ1-5; 10 bases match TRBD1. This CDR3 has 15 amino acids. In germline, CDR1 is SGHAT, CDR2 FQNNGV. V lost 5 bases to trimming and J lost 5 bases; unmatched junction nucleotides: 6. The CDR3 DNA sequence: TGTGCCAGCAGCCCCGGGACAGGGGTGGATCAGCCCCAGCATTTT. This encodes CASSPGTGVDQPQHF.

The chain carries TRBV10-3 and TRBJ2-2; D is undetermined. V lost 3 bases and J 4 bases, leaving 12 bases between the germline ends. This CDR3 is 15 amino acids long. Looked up from germline, CDR1 is ENHRY and CDR2 is SYGVKD. The CDR3 DNA is TGTGCCATCAGTGACGGTGCCCGTAGCACCGGGGAGCTGTTTTTT. Translated: CAISDGARSTGELFF.

The genes are TRBV7-8 and TRBJ1-2; 7 bases agree with TRBD1. J gave up 7 bases and V 2 bases, and 4 bases lay outside the gene matches. Germline V gives CDR1 SGHVS, CDR2 FQNEAQ. CDR3 length: 13 residues. The CDR3, as DNA: TGTGCCAGCAGCTTAACAGGGGAGGCTGGCTACACCTTC. Its translation is CASSLTGEAGYTF.

The gene calls are TRBV19 and TRBJ1-6; D remains ambiguous. From germline, CDR1 is LNHDA and CDR2 SQIVND (reference sequence). This CDR3 region has 15 residues. Trimming removed 9 bases at V and 0 bases at J, with 12 bases between. The CDR3 sequence is CASNPHISYNSPLHF. As DNA, the CDR3 is TGTGCCAGCAATCCACATATCTCCTATAATTCACCCCTCCACTTT.

The CDR3 DNA sequence: TGTGCCAGCAGTTTATGGGGAGATCAGCCCCAGCATTTT. Protein product: CASSLWGDQPQHF. The chain employs TRBV12-3 or TRBV12-4 and TRBJ1-5; D is undetermined. CDR3 length equals 13 residues. The V gene lost 2 bases and the J gene lost 5 bases, with 7 bases spanning the gap.

V usage is TRBV2 and J usage is TRBJ2-2; tentatively, D is TRBD1 (6 bases). The V gene lost 4 bases and the J gene lost 6 bases, with 12 bases spanning the gap. CDR1 and CDR2 from the germline V gene are SNHLY and FYNNEI. CDR3 length equals 14 residues. The CDR3 is CASSVLQGAGELFF. The CDR3 coding sequence is TGTGCCAGCAGTGTACTACAGGGCGCCGGGGAGCTGTTTTTT. The full variable domain, its missing parts supplied by reference TRBV2 and TRBJ2-2, is EPEVTQTPSHQVTQMGQEVILRCVPISNHLYFYWYRQILGQKVEFLVSFYNNEISEKSEIFDDQFSVERPDGSNFTLKIRSTKLEDSAMYFCASSVLQGAGELFFGEGSRLTVL.

V and J are TRBV19 and TRBJ1-4; D is possibly TRBD1 (5 bases). The V gene lost 4 bases and the J gene lost 8 bases, with 11 bases spanning the gap. Germline V gene sequence: CDR1 LNHDA, CDR2 SQIVND (reference sequence). The length of the CDR3 is 13 residues. The CDR3 coding sequence is TGTGCCAGTAGTAACACGGCAGGGGAAAAACTGTTTTTT. Its translation: CASSNTAGEKLFF.

This chain connects TRBV9 to TRBJ2-2; 16 bases align to TRBD2. The CDR3 contains 15 residues. V shed 6 bases and J 6 bases; nucleotides not matched to a gene: 2. Per the germline V gene, CDR1 is SGDLS and CDR2 is YYNGEE. DNA of the CDR3: TGTGCCAGCACCGGGACTAGCGGGGGGGCCGGGGAGCTGTTTTTT. It encodes CASTGTSGGAGELFF.